The entry that follows covers one T cell receptor beta chain sequence. The junction departs from the called germline gene at one end, perhaps through a read error. This sample was included in a study of blood T cells in healthy people across ages. Germline V lookup: CDR1 LGHNA, CDR2 YSLEER. This CDR3 has 13 amino acids. For the second PCR, which ran for 7 to 11 cycles, a sample-barcoded 5' primer and a J-beta primer mix were used. TCRdb reprocessed the 5' RACE reads via MiXCR and lists one record per CDR3 protein. The table has approximately 940,000 distinct CDR3 sequences, about 48% seen once. The genes are TRBV4-3 and TRBJ2-7; perhaps TRBD2 as D (5 bases). The receptor was isolated from a man younger than 40 in good health. The sample consisted of blood. DNA of the CDR3: TGCGCCGGCAGCCAAGAAAGCGGTTACGAGCAGTACTTC. This translates into CAGSQESGYEQYF.